A selection of T cell receptor beta chains follows, all from one sample in a study of blood T cell repertoires in COVID-19. Produced via immunoSEQ multiplex PCR; TCRdb's table is partial and in-frame only. The sample records tens of thousands of clones, 75% to 90% being singletons. Specimen: peripheral blood. The source of these receptors is a man between 25 and 39 years old with active or convalescent COVID-19. Both conserved end residues are trimmed from each CDR3.

cdr3_length | j_call | v_call | cdr3_aa
14 | TRBJ1-4 | TRBV19 | ASSISRPGGGEKLF
12 | TRBJ2-5 | TRBV6-5 | ASSYSSAAETQY
14 | TRBJ1-4 | TRBV6-5 | ASSYWLGSGREKLF
15 | TRBJ2-4 | TRBV4-1 | ASSQKGDTLAKNIQY
16 | TRBJ2-5 | TRBV5-6 | ASSLLSSGGPWQETQY
19 | TRBJ1-6 | TRBV19 | ASSMIPKTVFSGSYNSPLH
12 | TRBJ1-1 | TRBV2 | ASSPRATNTEAF
12 | TRBJ2-1 | TRBV5-1 | ASSFGGTENEQF
13 | TRBJ1-1 | TRBV5-1 | ASSLGQPVNTEAF
11 | TRBJ1-4 | TRBV18 | ASSPAGHEKLF
10 | TRBJ2-3 | TRBV5-1 | ASSSDLGSQY
12 | TRBJ2-3 | TRBV6-5 | ASREGAEADTQY
12 | TRBJ1-6 | TRBV2 | ASSQTGVGSPLH
11 | TRBJ1-6 | TRBV2 | ASSNDREAPLH
13 | TRBJ1-2 | TRBV4-1 | ASSSFRTDNYGYT
12 | TRBJ1-1 | TRBV7-2 | ASSLVRDRGEAF
13 | TRBJ2-7 | TRBV6-1 | ASRQSQGSPTKQY
16 | TRBJ1-6 | TRBV2 | ASRTGGPGSSYNSPLH
16 | TRBJ1-1 | TRBV9 | ASSVGSPEYSPNTEAF
12 | TRBJ1-3 | TRBV25-1 | ASSDPTLGNTIY
12 | TRBJ1-1 | TRBV6-5 | ASSLDSPNTEAF
11 | TRBJ1-1 | TRBV11-2 | ASSLTRQTEAF
11 | TRBJ1-4 | TRBV2 | ASESGMDEKLF
11 | TRBJ1-2 | TRBV12-3/TRBV12-4 | ASSIQANYGYT
13 | TRBJ2-1 | TRBV24-1 | ATSDAGTGNNEQF
12 | TRBJ1-4 | TRBV11-2 | ASSPDRGREKLF
10 | TRBJ1-1 | TRBV2 | ASSEVATEAF
16 | TRBJ2-2 | TRBV7-2 | ASSVTSGRAANTGELF
14 | TRBJ2-7 | TRBV6-6 | ASSHPNRGPTYEQY